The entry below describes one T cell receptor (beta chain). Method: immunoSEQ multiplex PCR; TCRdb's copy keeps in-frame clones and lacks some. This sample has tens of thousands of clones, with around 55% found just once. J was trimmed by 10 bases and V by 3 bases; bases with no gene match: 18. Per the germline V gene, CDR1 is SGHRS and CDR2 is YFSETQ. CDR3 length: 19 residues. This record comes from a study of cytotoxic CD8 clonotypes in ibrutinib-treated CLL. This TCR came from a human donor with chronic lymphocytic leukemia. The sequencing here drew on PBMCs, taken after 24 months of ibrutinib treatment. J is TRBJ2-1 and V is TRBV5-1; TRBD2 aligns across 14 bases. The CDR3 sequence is CASSSSLRLAGGLSKEQFF. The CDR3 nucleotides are TGCGCCAGCAGCTCCTCATTAAGACTAGCGGGGGGGCTCAGTAAAGAGCAGTTCTTC.